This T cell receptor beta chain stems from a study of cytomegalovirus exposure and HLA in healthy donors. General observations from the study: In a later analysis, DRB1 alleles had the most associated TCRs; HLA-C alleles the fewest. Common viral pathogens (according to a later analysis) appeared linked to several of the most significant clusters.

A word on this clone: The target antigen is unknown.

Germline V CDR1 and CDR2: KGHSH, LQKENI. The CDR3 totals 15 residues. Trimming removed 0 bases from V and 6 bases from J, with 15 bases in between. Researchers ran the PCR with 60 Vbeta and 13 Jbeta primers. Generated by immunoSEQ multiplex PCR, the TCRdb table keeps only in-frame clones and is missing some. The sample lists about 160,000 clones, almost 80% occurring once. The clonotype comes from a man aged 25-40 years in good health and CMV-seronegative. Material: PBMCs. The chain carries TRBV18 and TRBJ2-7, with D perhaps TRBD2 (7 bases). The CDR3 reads CASSPPTGGPSEQYF. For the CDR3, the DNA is TGTGCCAGCTCACCACCGACGGGGGGCCCGAGCGAGCAGTACTTC.